This T cell receptor beta chain was recorded in a study of vaccination and CD4 T cells after COVID-19. Overall study: Researchers treated cells with overlapping spike peptides taken from SARS-CoV-2, HCoV-NL63, HCoV-OC43 and HCoV-229E. Whole-study results and caveats: Vaccine-specific clones in convalescent patients were spike mono-reactive in 304 of 307 cases. Going from roughly 21 to 40, median SARS-CoV-2-reactive clonotypes did not rise significantly.

CD4+ T cells that had been cultured provided DNA sequenced with the Oncomine TCR Beta short-read assay. Each CDR3 protein is one row after TCRdb ran MiXCR on the PCR reads. Here the sample spans approximately 14,000 distinct CDR3 sequences, about four fifths being singletons. Specified treatment: roughly ten-day PBMC culture with coronavirus spike peptide pools or control peptides (ViraFEST assay). Trimming stripped 1 base from V and 0 bases from J, with 9 bases between. The germline CDR1 and CDR2 sequences are SGDLS and YYNGEE. This CDR3 has 15 residues. Points on this clonotype: Its specificity is not known.

The material sequenced was CD4+ T cells from blood, cultured in vitro. V and J are TRBV9 and TRBJ2-3, with D possibly being TRBD2 (6 bases). The clonotype comes from a human donor who had recovered from COVID-19. The CDR3 region is CASSVLAASTDTQYF. The DNA for the CDR3 is TGTGCCAGCAGCGTATTAGCGGCTAGCACAGATACGCAGTATTTT. The full variable domain, with the rest looked up from reference TRBV9 and TRBJ2-3, is DSGVTQTPKHLITATGQRVTLRCSPRSGDLSVYWYQQSLDQGLQFLIQYYNGEERAKGNILERFSAQQFPDLHSELNLSSLELGDSALYFCASSVLAASTDTQYFGPGTRLTVL.